This is a list of T cell receptor beta chains from one sample in a study of blood T cell repertoires in COVID-19. Here immunoSEQ multiplex PCR was the method, and the copy in TCRdb shows in-frame clones only, minus some. The sample includes roughly 200,000 clones, almost 90% of them seen just once. The sequenced sample consisted of peripheral blood. The receptors shown here come from a man between 18 and 29 years old with active or convalescent COVID-19. Both conserved end residues are part of each CDR3. The order of the fields is V gene, J gene, clone size, D gene, CDR3 DNA, CDR3 protein. A D gene is named only where the DNA matches it firmly. Clone size is shown for a subset of rows, as once, few, many or a class of expanded clone.

v_gene: TRBV28
j_gene: TRBJ2-7
abundance: NA
d_gene: TRBD2
CDR3nt: TGTGCCAGCAGTGGGATAGCGGGAGTTTACGAGCAGTACTTC
CDR3aa: CASSGIAGVYEQYF

v_gene: TRBV27
j_gene: TRBJ1-6
abundance: NA
d_gene: NA
CDR3nt: TGTGCCAGCAGTTTTGACAGACCTAATAATTCACCCCTCCACTTT
CDR3aa: CASSFDRPNNSPLHF

v_gene: TRBV15
j_gene: TRBJ1-1
abundance: NA
d_gene: TRBD1
CDR3nt: TGTGCCACCAGCAGAGGGGAGACAGGGCCCACTGAAGCTTTCTTT
CDR3aa: CATSRGETGPTEAFF

v_gene: TRBV29-1
j_gene: TRBJ1-2
abundance: NA
d_gene: NA
CDR3nt: TGCAGCCTAGGAATCAGTGGGGGCAGCTATGGCTACACCTTC
CDR3aa: CSLGISGGSYGYTF

v_gene: TRBV7-9
j_gene: TRBJ2-7
abundance: NA
d_gene: NA
CDR3nt: TGTGCCAGCAGGCTGGCAGGGGCGCACGAGCAGTACTTC
CDR3aa: CASRLAGAHEQYF

v_gene: TRBV9
j_gene: TRBJ1-6
abundance: NA
d_gene: NA
CDR3nt: TGTGCCAGCAGCGTAGGGAGTCTCTCACCCCTCCACTTT
CDR3aa: CASSVGSLSPLHF

v_gene: TRBV7-2
j_gene: TRBJ2-2
abundance: NA
d_gene: NA
CDR3nt: TGTGCCAGCAGCTTAGCGCTTTTCTCTAGCTGGGACACCGGGGAGCTGTTTTTT
CDR3aa: CASSLALFSSWDTGELFF

v_gene: TRBV4-1
j_gene: TRBJ1-1
abundance: NA
d_gene: NA
CDR3nt: TGCGCCAGCAGCCTAGGAGATATGAACACTGAAGCTTTCTTT
CDR3aa: CASSLGDMNTEAFF

v_gene: TRBV4-1
j_gene: TRBJ2-1
abundance: NA
d_gene: TRBD2
CDR3nt: TGCGCCAGCAGCCAGACCAAAATACTAGCGGGTGGGAACGATGAGCAGTTCTTC
CDR3aa: CASSQTKILAGGNDEQFF

v_gene: TRBV5-1
j_gene: TRBJ1-6
abundance: NA
d_gene: NA
CDR3nt: TGCGCCAGCACCGAGGCGGGGGGACCTAATTCACCCCTCCACTTT
CDR3aa: CASTEAGGPNSPLHF

v_gene: TRBV7-2
j_gene: TRBJ2-5
abundance: NA
d_gene: NA
CDR3nt: TGTGCCAGCAGCTTAGTTGGTGTCGGGAGAAATGCCCAAGAGACCCAGTACTTC
CDR3aa: CASSLVGVGRNAQETQYF

v_gene: TRBV7-2
j_gene: TRBJ2-7
abundance: NA
d_gene: NA
CDR3nt: TGTGCCAGCAGCTTGTTAGGGGGATACGAGCAGTACTTC
CDR3aa: CASSLLGGYEQYF

v_gene: TRBV29-1
j_gene: TRBJ2-6
abundance: NA
d_gene: NA
CDR3nt: TGCAGCGTACACAGCTCTGGGGCCAACGTCCTGACTTTC
CDR3aa: CSVHSSGANVLTF

v_gene: TRBV5-6
j_gene: TRBJ1-6
abundance: NA
d_gene: NA
CDR3nt: TGTGCCAGCAGCTCGGAGCGGCTTTATAATTCACCCCTCCACTTT
CDR3aa: CASSSERLYNSPLHF

v_gene: TRBV6-1
j_gene: TRBJ1-5
abundance: once
d_gene: TRBD1
CDR3nt: TGTGCCAGCAGTGAGGGACAGTACAATCAGCCCCAGCATTTT
CDR3aa: CASSEGQYNQPQHF

v_gene: TRBV6-4
j_gene: TRBJ1-2
abundance: NA
d_gene: TRBD1
CDR3nt: TGTGCCAGGACCGGGACAGGACCCTATGGCTACACCTTC
CDR3aa: CARTGTGPYGYTF

v_gene: TRBV5-5
j_gene: TRBJ2-5
abundance: NA
d_gene: TRBD2
CDR3nt: TGTGCCAGCAGCTATCAAGCGGGATCCAAAGAGACCCAGTACTTC
CDR3aa: CASSYQAGSKETQYF

v_gene: TRBV28
j_gene: TRBJ1-6
abundance: NA
d_gene: NA
CDR3nt: TGTGCCAGCAGTTTCCTGGACAGTGATTCACCCCTCCACTTT
CDR3aa: CASSFLDSDSPLHF

v_gene: TRBV6-4
j_gene: TRBJ2-2
abundance: NA
d_gene: NA
CDR3nt: TGTGCCAGCAAGAACCTAGCAGGATCGGGCACCGGGGAGCTGTTTTTT
CDR3aa: CASKNLAGSGTGELFF

v_gene: TRBV18
j_gene: TRBJ1-5
abundance: NA
d_gene: NA
CDR3nt: TGTGCCAGCTCACCACGAGAGGGCAATCAGCCCCAGCATTTT
CDR3aa: CASSPREGNQPQHF

v_gene: TRBV27
j_gene: TRBJ2-1
abundance: NA
d_gene: TRBD1
CDR3nt: TGTGCCAGCAGTTTATCGGTGGGACAGTACAATGAGCAGTTCTTC
CDR3aa: CASSLSVGQYNEQFF

v_gene: TRBV27
j_gene: TRBJ1-2
abundance: once
d_gene: TRBD1
CDR3nt: TGTGCCAGCAGTTCTAACGCAGGGGGCCCAACCTTGTACGGCTACACCTTC
CDR3aa: CASSSNAGGPTLYGYTF

v_gene: TRBV5-4
j_gene: TRBJ2-3
abundance: NA
d_gene: TRBD1
CDR3nt: TGTGCCAGCAGCAAAAACCCCGGGACAGGGTTAGGAGATACGCAGTATTTT
CDR3aa: CASSKNPGTGLGDTQYF

v_gene: TRBV6-5
j_gene: TRBJ2-2
abundance: NA
d_gene: TRBD2
CDR3nt: TGTGCCAGCAGTTACCAAATAGCGGGACCCACCGGGGAGCTGTTTTTT
CDR3aa: CASSYQIAGPTGELFF

v_gene: TRBV27
j_gene: TRBJ2-6
abundance: NA
d_gene: NA
CDR3nt: TGTGCCAGCAGTCCCCATGTAGGGGGTGGGGCCAACGTCCTGACTTTC
CDR3aa: CASSPHVGGGANVLTF

v_gene: TRBV28
j_gene: TRBJ1-5
abundance: few
d_gene: TRBD1
CDR3nt: TGTGCCAGCAATTCCATGGACAGGGCTATCAATCAGCCCCAGCATTTT
CDR3aa: CASNSMDRAINQPQHF

v_gene: TRBV6-5
j_gene: TRBJ2-3
abundance: once
d_gene: NA
CDR3nt: TGTGCCAGCAGTTACTCTGCGGTGTTGGCAGATACGCAGTATTTT
CDR3aa: CASSYSAVLADTQYF

v_gene: TRBV19
j_gene: TRBJ1-5
abundance: NA
d_gene: NA
CDR3nt: TGTGCCAGTACCCCGGGGTTGGGAAACAATCAGCCCCAGCATTTT
CDR3aa: CASTPGLGNNQPQHF

v_gene: TRBV27
j_gene: TRBJ2-7
abundance: NA
d_gene: NA
CDR3nt: TGTGCCAGCAGCCCGACGGGATCATTTTTCGAGCAGTACTTC
CDR3aa: CASSPTGSFFEQYF

v_gene: TRBV19
j_gene: TRBJ2-1
abundance: NA
d_gene: NA
CDR3nt: TGTGCCAGTAGCCTGGAATCGGGCAATGAGCAGTTCTTC
CDR3aa: CASSLESGNEQFF

v_gene: TRBV2
j_gene: TRBJ2-1
abundance: NA
d_gene: TRBD2
CDR3nt: TGTGCCATCAACTGGGCTAGCGGGATATGGGGTGAGCAGTTCTTC
CDR3aa: CAINWASGIWGEQFF

v_gene: TRBV6-1
j_gene: TRBJ2-7
abundance: NA
d_gene: NA
CDR3nt: TGTGCCAGCAGTGAACCAGGGACACCCTCCTACGAGCAGTACTTC
CDR3aa: CASSEPGTPSYEQYF